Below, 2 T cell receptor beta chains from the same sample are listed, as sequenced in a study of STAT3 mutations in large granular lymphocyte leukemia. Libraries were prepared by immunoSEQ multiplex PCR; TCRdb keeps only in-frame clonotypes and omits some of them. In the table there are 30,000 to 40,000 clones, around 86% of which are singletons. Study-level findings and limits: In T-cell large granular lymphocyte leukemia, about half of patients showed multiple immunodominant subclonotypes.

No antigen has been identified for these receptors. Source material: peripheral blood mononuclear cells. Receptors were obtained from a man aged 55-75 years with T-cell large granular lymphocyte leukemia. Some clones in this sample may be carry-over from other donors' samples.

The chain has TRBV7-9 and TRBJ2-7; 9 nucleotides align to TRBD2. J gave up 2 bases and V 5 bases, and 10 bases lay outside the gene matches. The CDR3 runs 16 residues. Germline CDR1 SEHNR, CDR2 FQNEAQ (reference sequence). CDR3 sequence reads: CASSLRLAGSTYEQYF. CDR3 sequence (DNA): TGTGCCAGCAGCCTACGCCTAGCGGGATCTACCTACGAGCAGTACTTC.

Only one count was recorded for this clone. As DNA, the CDR3 is TGTGCCAGCAGCCCTCAGGGGGGTTACGAGCAGTACTTC. It translates to CASSPQGGYEQYF. This chain connects TRBV7-3 to TRBJ2-7; possibly TRBD1 for D (7 bases). CDR1 SGHTA and CDR2 FQGTGA come from the germline V gene. The CDR3 covers 13 residues. Deletions cut 5 bases from V and 4 bases from J, with 12 bases between. The variable domain in full, with the rest retrieved from reference TRBV7-3 and TRBJ2-7, is GAGVSQTPSNKVTEKGKYVELRCDPISGHTALYWYRQSLGQGPEFLIYFQGTGAADDSGLPNDRFFAVRPEGSVSTLKIQRTERGDSAVYLCASSPQGGYEQYFGPGTRLTVT.